These 12 T cell receptor beta chains were all obtained from the same sample, sequenced in a study of blood T cell repertoires in COVID-19. TCRdb keeps only in-frame clones here, not all; method: immunoSEQ multiplex PCR. The sample has about 260,000 clones; more than 70% are singletons. The sequenced sample consisted of PBMCs or T cells enriched from blood (not recorded which). The receptors come from a woman aged 45-65 years who had recovered from COVID-19.

CDR3 in DNA: TGCGCCAGCAAGCTAGGGACAGAAAATTCACCCCTCCACTTT. Protein product: CASKLGTENSPLHF. This sequence joins TRBV5-1 and TRBJ1-6; 7 bases are shared with TRBD1. This CDR3 has 14 amino acids. Trimming cost V 6 bases and J 7 bases; bases outside gene matches: 7. Germline V lookup: CDR1 SGHRS, CDR2 YFSETQ.

The chain joins TRBV6-2 or TRBV6-3 to TRBJ1-4, with TRBD1 matching 8 bases. Germline V gene lookup returns CDR1 MNHEY and CDR2 SVGEGT. This CDR3 is 14 amino acids long. V dropped 4 bases and J dropped 6; count of bases not matched to a gene: 4. This CDR3 is CASSFGQGYEKLFF. The CDR3 DNA is TGTGCCAGCAGTTTCGGACAGGGTTATGAAAAACTGTTTTTT.

The chain uses TRBV5-4 and TRBJ1-4, with D maybe TRBD1 (5 bases). This CDR3 is 16 amino acids long. CDR1 is SGHNT and CDR2 is YYREEE in the germline V gene (reference sequence). V gave up 3 bases and J gave up 8 bases, with 20 bases separating them. CDR3 residues: CASSSRTGLGGEKLFF. CDR3 sequence (DNA): TGTGCCAGCAGCTCTCGGACCGGCCTGGGGGGGGAAAAACTGTTTTTT. Looking up the rest from reference TRBV5-4 and TRBJ1-4 gives the full variable domain: ETGVTQSPTHLIKTRGQQVTLRCSSQSGHNTVSWYQQALGQGPQFIFQYYREEENGRGNFPPRFSGLQFPNYSSELNVNALELDDSALYLCASSSRTGLGGEKLFFGSGTQLSVL.

The chain links TRBV4-1 to TRBJ2-7; maybe TRBD1 (5 bases). V shed 0 bases and J shed 5 bases, with 14 bases lying between them. The CDR3 spans 15 residues. In germline, CDR1 is MGHRA, CDR2 YSYEKL. The CDR3 is CASSQEQDTLDEQYF. The CDR3 DNA reads as TGCGCCAGCAGCCAAGAACAGGATACCCTGGACGAGCAGTACTTC.

The chain has TRBV24-1 and TRBJ2-7, with TRBD1 matching 9 bases. The CDR3 extends over 13 amino acids. CDR1 KGHDR and CDR2 SFDVKD come from the germline V gene. The trim removed 5 bases at V and 4 bases at J, leaving 2 bases unmatched. The CDR3, as DNA: TGTGCCACCAGTGTGACAGGGGGATACGAGCAGTACTTC. Its translation: CATSVTGGYEQYF.

The V gene is TRBV7-9, the J gene TRBJ1-3; 8 bases fit TRBD1. Losses at the gene ends were 0 bases for V and 6 bases for J; bases not matched to a gene: 7. The germline V gene has CDR1 SEHNR and CDR2 FQNEAQ (reference sequence). The CDR3 extends over 16 amino acids. In DNA form, the CDR3 reads TGTGCCAGCAGCTTAGCGGGCAGGGGGCAAGAAAACACCATATATTTT. Its translation: CASSLAGRGQENTIYF.

J is TRBJ1-4 and V is TRBV7-9, with D possibly matching TRBD1 (5 bases). This CDR3 comprises 15 residues. Germline V gene data show CDR1 as SEHNR and CDR2 as FQNEAQ (reference sequence). V was clipped by 2 bases and J by 1 base, with 8 bases between them. The chain's CDR3 is CASSLSGETNEKLFF. The CDR3 nucleotides are TGTGCCAGCAGCTTATCGGGGGAAACTAATGAAAAACTGTTTTTT.

The rearrangement links TRBV13 to TRBJ2-7, with unresolved D. The CDR3 loop spans 14 amino acids. Germline V gives CDR1 PRHDT, CDR2 FYEKMQ (reference sequence). Trimming left V 5 bases short and J 0 bases short, with 11 bases between. The CDR3 DNA reads TGTGCCAGCAGCAAGTTGAGTAGCTCCTACGAGCAGTACTTC. It codes for CASSKLSSSYEQYF.

This clone was observed at least ten times. This chain connects TRBV18 to TRBJ2-2; TRBD1 agrees at 8 bases. The germline V gene encodes CDR1 KGHSH and CDR2 LQKENI. The CDR3 extends over 14 amino acids. Germline trimming cut 8 bases from V and 2 bases from J; bases unmatched to any gene: 4. The CDR3 sequence is CASRDRSNTGELFF. The DNA of the CDR3 is TGTGCCAGCCGGGACAGGAGTAACACCGGGGAGCTGTTTTTT.

V usage is TRBV7-2 and J usage is TRBJ2-3; D perhaps matches TRBD2 (6 bases). CDR3 length: 16 residues. Germline CDR1 is SGHTA and CDR2 is FQGNSA. Trimming shortened V by 4 bases and J by 4 bases, and 18 bases separated the two germline ends. This CDR3 reads CASSSTGHRRADTQYF. CDR3 coding DNA: TGTGCCAGCAGCTCAACTGGACACAGGAGGGCAGATACGCAGTATTTT.

This chain links TRBV11-3 with TRBJ2-1; possible D gene TRBD2, 5 bases. Germline V CDR1 and CDR2: SGHNT, YENEEA. V gave up 1 base and J gave up 4 bases, with 8 bases separating them. CDR3 length equals 14 residues. CDR3 DNA: TGTGCCAGCAGCTTAGCGGGATCTTACAATGAGCAGTTCTTC. Translating gives CASSLAGSYNEQFF.

The rearrangement joins TRBV3-1 (or the pseudogene TRBV3-2) to TRBJ2-7; maybe TRBD1 (5 bases). The CDR3 length is 14 residues. CDR1 and CDR2 (germline): LGHDT, YNNKEL (reference sequence). The V and J ends lost 4 bases and 3 bases respectively, with 13 bases between them. Here the CDR3 DNA reads TGTGCCAGCAGCCCGTTGGACAACCTCTACGAGCAGTACTTC. Translation gives CASSPLDNLYEQYF.